This TCR beta chain was found in a study of T cells in Graves' hyperthyroidism and ophthalmopathy. Germline-derived CDR1 and CDR2 are LNHNV and YYDKDF (reference sequence). The CDR3 is made up of 18 amino acids. V lost 5 bases and J lost 0, with 17 bases in between. General observations from the study: The model forecast ophthalmopathy, anticipating it by a median about 6.5 months before onset. A 13 V-J signature model discriminated ophthalmopathy versus stable hyperthyroidism. Blood held most thyroid clonotypes expanded above 0.001 frequency.

Using RNA transcripts as the source, TCR beta CDR3 regions were amplified. Researchers ran a first-round RT-PCR on the TCR CDR3 using the HTBI primer set. From the multiplex PCR reads, TCRdb called clonotypes with MiXCR, one entry per CDR3 protein. The table lists 560,000 or so distinct CDR3 sequences, 46% of them singletons, with nearly 8.5% in the top ten. Patients counted as stable if ophthalmopathy did not develop within 18 months. To note about this clonotype: What it binds is unknown.

Sequenced input: peripheral blood or thyroid tissue (not recorded which). This sequence was found in a young woman with Graves' hyperthyroidism. The genes are TRBV15 and TRBJ2-6, with D possibly being TRBD1 (5 bases). The chain's CDR3 is CATSGTQGPSSGANVLTF. CDR3 sequence (DNA): TGTGCCACCAGCGGCACGCAGGGTCCTTCCTCTGGGGCCAACGTCCTGACTTTC. The variable domain in full, with the rest retrieved from reference TRBV15 and TRBJ2-6, is DAMVIQNPRYQVTQFGKPVTLSCSQTLNHNVMYWYQQKSSQAPKLLFHYYDKDFNNEADTPDNFQSRRPNTSFCFLDIRSPGLGDTAMYLCATSGTQGPSSGANVLTFGAGSRLTVL.